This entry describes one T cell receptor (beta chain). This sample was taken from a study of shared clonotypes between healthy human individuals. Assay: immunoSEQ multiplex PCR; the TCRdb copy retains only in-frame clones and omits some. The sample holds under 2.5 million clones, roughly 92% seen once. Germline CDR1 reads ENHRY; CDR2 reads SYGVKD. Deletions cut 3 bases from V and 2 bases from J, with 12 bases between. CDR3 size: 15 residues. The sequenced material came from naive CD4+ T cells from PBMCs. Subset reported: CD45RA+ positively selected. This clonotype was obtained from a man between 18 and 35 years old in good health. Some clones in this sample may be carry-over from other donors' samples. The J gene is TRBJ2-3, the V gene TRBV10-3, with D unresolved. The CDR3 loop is CAISDTRLYTDTQYF. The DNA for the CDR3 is TGTGCCATCAGTGACACCAGGCTCTACACAGATACGCAGTATTTT.